These T cell receptor beta chains were read from a single sample in a study of blood T cells in healthy people across ages. TCRdb re-called the 5' RACE reads with MiXCR, one entry per CDR3 protein. Here the sample spans about 570,000 distinct CDR3 sequences, 25% to 35% being singletons. This same sample was also part of a study on T cells of mothers and their children.

Sequencing input: blood. These receptors originate from a boy aged 2-9 years in good health. The CDR3 runs from the conserved cysteine through the conserved F or W. D genes are given only for firm matches. Clone size appears in some rows only: once, few, many, or a class for an expanded clone.

d_gene	abundance	v_gene	j_gene	CDR3nt	CDR3aa
-	-	TRBV12-3/TRBV12-4	TRBJ2-1	TGTGCCACCGCGACGGACTACAATGAGCAGTTCTTC	CATATDYNEQFF
TRBD1	many	TRBV7-2	TRBJ2-1	TGTGCCAGCAGCCGGGACAGGGGGCAAAATGAGCAGTTCTTC	CASSRDRGQNEQFF
TRBD1	-	TRBV20-1	TRBJ1-1	TGCAGTGCGAAGACAGGGACGAACACTGAAGCTTTCTTT	CSAKTGTNTEAFF
TRBD2	-	TRBV20-1	TRBJ2-1	TGCAGTGCCAACCCTAGCGGGGGGCCCTCCTACAATGTGCAGTTCTTC	CSANPSGGPSYNVQFF
TRBD2	-	TRBV7-2	TRBJ2-1	TGTGCCAGCAGCTTAGTGTCTAGCGGGAGCTCCTACAATGAGCAGTTCTTC	CASSLVSSGSSYNEQFF
TRBD1	many	TRBV5-1	TRBJ1-6	TGCGCCAGCAGCTTGGACAGGGGTTCACCCCTCCACTTT	CASSLDRGSPLHF
-	-	TRBV29-1	TRBJ1-2	TGCAGCGTTTCTCCTCGTCTTTCCGGGACATATGGCTACACCTTC	CSVSPRLSGTYGYTF
-	-	TRBV29-1	TRBJ1-5	TGCAGCGTTGGGGGTGGGCAGCCCAATCAGCCCCAGCATTTT	CSVGGGQPNQPQHF
TRBD1	-	TRBV13	TRBJ1-2	TGTGCCAGCAGTGGAGACAGGGATCGCGGCTACACCTTC	CASSGDRDRGYTF
TRBD2	few	TRBV6-5	TRBJ2-3	TGTGCCAGCAGTTACTTGGCTAGCGGGGGGGCTAGCACAGATACGCAGTATTTT	CASSYLASGGASTDTQYF
TRBD2	many	TRBV7-2	TRBJ2-3	TGCGCCAGCAGCTTGGGGCGGGGGGCCGATACGCAGTATTTT	CASSLGRGADTQYF
TRBD2	-	TRBV7-2	TRBJ2-1	TGTGCCAGCAGCCCTTCCGGGGGGAGGGGTGAGCAGTTCTTC	CASSPSGGRGEQFF
-	-	TRBV19	TRBJ1-1	TGTGCCAGTAGTAAATTCGGGAAGACGAACACTGAAGCTTTCTTT	CASSKFGKTNTEAFF
-	few	TRBV19	TRBJ2-6	TGTGCCAGCGCCTTACCCTCCGGGGCCAACGTCCTGACTTTC	CASALPSGANVLTF
-	-	TRBV15	TRBJ1-2	TGTGCCACCAGCAGAGATTACAGAGAGTATGGCTACACCTTC	CATSRDYREYGYTF
-	-	TRBV12-3/TRBV12-4	TRBJ2-3	TGTGCCAGCGAGGACGCGGGAGATACGCAGTATTTT	CASEDAGDTQYF
-	-	TRBV29-1	TRBJ2-5	TGCAGCGTACAGGGAGATCGGGAGACCCAGTACTTC	CSVQGDRETQYF
TRBD2	-	TRBV12-3/TRBV12-4	TRBJ2-2	TGTGCCAGCAGTTTTGGCGGGGGGGCTTGGAACACCGGGGAGCTGTTTTTT	CASSFGGGAWNTGELFF
TRBD2	few	TRBV10-2	TRBJ2-1	TGCGCCAGCAGAGAGTCTAGCGGGGGGGCCTTAGTGGCTTACAATGAGCAGTTCTTC	CASRESSGGALVAYNEQFF
TRBD1	few	TRBV4-1	TRBJ1-2	TGCGCCAGCAGCCAACCTACAGGGGGGGACTATGGCTACACCTTC	CASSQPTGGDYGYTF
-	few	TRBV5-1	TRBJ2-5	TGCGCCAGCAAGAAGGAGCGGGTTATGGAAGAGACCCAGTACTTC	CASKKERVMEETQYF
-	-	TRBV13	TRBJ2-7	TGTGCCAGCAGCTTAAACAGGGCGCGCGAGCAGTACTTC	CASSLNRAREQYF
-	few	TRBV27	TRBJ2-1	TGTGCCAGCGGCCAGAGGGCGGGGCATGAGCAGTTCTTC	CASGQRAGHEQFF
TRBD1	-	TRBV12-3/TRBV12-4	TRBJ2-3	TGTGCCAGCAGGGACAGGGTTTTGAGGCCAGATGCGCAGTATTTT	CASRDRVLRPDAQYF
-	few	TRBV11-2	TRBJ1-1	TGTGCCAGCAGCCCTACTCAGGCGTTGGTCACTGAAGCTTTCTTT	CASSPTQALVTEAFF
-	few	TRBV20-1	TRBJ2-4	TGCAGTGCCCCTAGCGTAAGGGCTGCCAAAAACATTCAGTACTTC	CSAPSVRAAKNIQYF
-	-	TRBV5-1	TRBJ2-7	TGCGCCAGCAGCTCAACCTACAGCTCGCAGGTCTACGAGCAGTACTTC	CASSSTYSSQVYEQYF
TRBD2	-	TRBV5-3	TRBJ2-7	TGTGCCAGAAGCTTAACTAGCGAGGCCTACGAGCAGTACTTC	CARSLTSEAYEQYF
-	-	TRBV6-2/TRBV6-3	TRBJ2-1	TGTGCCAGCAGTTACTCGTCGGAGATATACAATGAGCAGCTCTTC	CASSYSSEIYNEQLF
-	-	TRBV6-2/TRBV6-3	TRBJ1-3	TGTGCCAGCAGTTACCCGCCGACGGCTCCTCTTGGAAACACCATATATTTT	CASSYPPTAPLGNTIYF
-	few	TRBV15	TRBJ1-5	TGTGCCACCAGCAGAGATCTTGGGCTTAGCAATCAGCCCCAGCATTTT	CATSRDLGLSNQPQHF
-	-	TRBV24-1	TRBJ2-7	TGTGCCACCAGACCCTCACCCCTTGCTCGCAGGAGGGGATCCCATAACTACGAGCAGTACTTC	CATRPSPLARRRGSHNYEQYF
-	many	TRBV7-9	TRBJ2-2	TGTGCCAGCATGAGGGACGGTAGAGCCGGGGAGCTGTTTTTT	CASMRDGRAGELFF
TRBD2	-	TRBV12-3/TRBV12-4	TRBJ2-5	TGTGCCAGCAGCCCGACTAGCGGCCACCAAGAGACCCAGTACTTC	CASSPTSGHQETQYF
-	-	TRBV19	TRBJ1-1	TGTGCCAGTAGTCCACAGCGATTGAACACTGAAGCTTTCTTT	CASSPQRLNTEAFF
-	-	TRBV3-1	TRBJ1-4	TGTGCCAGCAGGACAGTTGGGAATGAAAAACTGTTTTTT	CASRTVGNEKLFF
-	many	TRBV5-1	TRBJ2-5	TGCGCCAGCAGCCTGTACCAAGAGACCCAGTACTTC	CASSLYQETQYF
TRBD2	-	TRBV7-9	TRBJ2-7	TGTGCCAGCAGCTTAGGGGCTAGCGGGGCCCGGCTTTCCCACGAGCAGTACTTC	CASSLGASGARLSHEQYF
-	few	TRBV5-1	TRBJ2-7	TGCGCCAGCAGCGGGGGGCAGGGTTACGAGCAGTACTTC	CASSGGQGYEQYF